The 10 T cell receptor beta chains below all came from one sample that was sequenced in a study of CD8 T cells in ankylosing spondylitis. TCRdb re-called the 5' RACE reads through MiXCR, storing one row per CDR3 protein. The sample has hundreds of thousands of distinct CDR3 sequences; 20% to 25% are singletons. Sequencing input: blood, either unsorted or a sorted T cell fraction (not recorded which). These receptor sequences come from a male donor with ankylosing spondylitis or in good health (not recorded which).

This clonotype was seen a few times. The chain employs TRBV21-1 and TRBJ2-5; the listed D gene, TRBD1, was not tested against the DNA. TRBV21-1 is a known pseudogene. The CDR3 runs to 15 residues. CDR3 protein: CASSPTGGKQETQYF. Here the CDR3 DNA reads TGTGCCAGCAGTCCGACAGGGGGCAAGCAAGAGACCCAGTACTTC.

This clonotype was counted a single time. This chain connects TRBV12-3 or TRBV12-4 to TRBJ2-1; a possible D gene is TRBD2 (7 bases). The CDR3 length is 14 residues. V lost 8 bases and J 0 bases, leaving 11 bases between the germline ends. The CDR3 sequence: CASGGGDSYNEQFF. The CDR3 region has the DNA TGTGCCAGCGGGGGGGGCGACTCCTACAATGAGCAGTTCTTC.

The chain links TRBV7-9 to TRBJ1-1; D might be TRBD1 (5 bases). Germline V gene data show CDR1 as SEHNR and CDR2 as FQNEAQ (reference sequence). The CDR3 sequence is 13 residues long. Trimming took off 11 bases at V and 2 bases at J, with 15 bases between the two ends. This chain's CDR3 is CAEGAEANTEAFF. The CDR3 nucleotides are TGTGCCGAAGGGGCCGAGGCAAACACTGAAGCTTTCTTT.

The chain links TRBV7-9 to TRBJ2-2, with 7 bases lining up with TRBD1. Germline assignment: CDR1 SEHNR and CDR2 FQNEAQ (reference sequence). The CDR3 sequence is 14 residues long. Losses at the gene ends were 4 bases for V and 7 bases for J; bases not matched to a gene: 6. The CDR3 nucleotides are TGTGCCAGCAGCTCCACAGGGGTTGGCGGGGAGCTGTTTTTT. This sequence encodes CASSSTGVGGELFF.

This chain joins TRBV7-9 and TRBJ2-5; 8 nucleotides align to TRBD2. Trimming took 5 bases from V and 1 from J; bases not matched to a gene: 9. CDR3 size: 16 residues. CDR1 and CDR2 from the germline V gene are SEHNR and FQNEAQ (reference sequence). Written as DNA, the CDR3 is TGTGCCAGCAGCCACGAGGAGCGGGGGACCCAAGAGACCCAGTACTTC. This sequence encodes CASSHEERGTQETQYF.

This clonotype was counted many times. The V and J genes are TRBV12-3 or TRBV12-4 and TRBJ2-1; TRBD1 might be the D (5 bases). The V end was cut by 3 bases, the J end by 3 bases, with 12 bases between. This CDR3 has 15 residues. This CDR3 reads CASSFLVQGYNEQFF. DNA for the CDR3: TGTGCCAGCAGTTTCTTGGTCCAGGGCTACAATGAGCAGTTCTTC.

This clonotype was seen repeatedly, ten times or more. CDR3 sequence (DNA): TGTGCCACCAGGGGTCGGGGAGATACGCAGTATTTT. Residues: CATRGRGDTQYF. The rearrangement joins TRBV15 to TRBJ2-3; possibly TRBD2 for D (5 bases). Germline-derived CDR1 and CDR2 are LNHNV and YYDKDF (reference sequence). The CDR3 contains 12 residues. Trimming shortened V by 6 bases and J by 5 bases, and 9 bases separated the two germline ends.

This clonotype has a handful of counts. The chain couples TRBV15 to TRBJ2-3; TRBD2 agrees at 10 bases. Germline assignment: CDR1 LNHNV and CDR2 YYDKDF (reference sequence). After removal of 0 bases from V and 2 bases from J, the junction contained 11 bases not matched to a gene. This CDR3 has 19 residues. The CDR3 reads CATSRDRLAGLDNTDTQYF. In DNA form, the CDR3 reads TGTGCCACCAGCAGAGATCGACTAGCGGGCCTTGACAACACAGATACGCAGTATTTT.

This clonotype was picked up many times. The chain links TRBV7-6 to TRBJ1-1; D perhaps matches TRBD1 (5 bases). Trimming pared 5 bases from V and 6 bases from J, leaving 13 bases between. The CDR3 contains 13 residues. Germline CDR1 SGHVS, CDR2 FNYEAQ. The CDR3, as DNA: TGTGCCAGCAGCCAAGGGGAGAGGGCTGAAGCTTTCTTT. It yields the protein CASSQGERAEAFF.

This clonotype came up a few times. The chain couples TRBV27 to TRBJ2-5; 8 nucleotides agree with TRBD1. The CDR3 is made up of 14 amino acids. Per the germline V gene, CDR1 is MNHEY and CDR2 is SMNVEV (reference sequence). V gave up 3 bases and J gave up 0 bases; unmatched junction bases: 0. This chain's CDR3 is CASSLDRDQETQYF. CDR3 nucleotide sequence: TGTGCCAGCAGTTTGGACAGGGACCAAGAGACCCAGTACTTC.